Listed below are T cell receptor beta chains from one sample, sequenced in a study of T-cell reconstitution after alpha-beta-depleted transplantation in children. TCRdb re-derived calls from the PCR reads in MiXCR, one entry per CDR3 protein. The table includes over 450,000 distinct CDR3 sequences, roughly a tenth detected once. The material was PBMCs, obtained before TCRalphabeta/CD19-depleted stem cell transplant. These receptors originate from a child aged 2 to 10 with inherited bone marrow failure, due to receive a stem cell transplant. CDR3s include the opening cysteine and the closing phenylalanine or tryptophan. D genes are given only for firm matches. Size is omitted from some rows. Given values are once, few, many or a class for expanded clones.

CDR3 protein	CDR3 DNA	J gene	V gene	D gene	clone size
CASRPQTSGRIEQFF	TGTGCCAGCAGGCCCCAGACTAGCGGGAGAATTGAGCAGTTCTTC	TRBJ2-1	TRBV6-2/TRBV6-3	TRBD2	many
CSAVGGQGHNEQFF	TGCAGCGCTGTGGGTGGACAAGGACACAATGAGCAGTTCTTC	TRBJ2-1	TRBV29-1	NA	many
CASSSSGSSGDTQYF	TGTGCCAGCAGCTCGAGCGGGAGCTCGGGGGATACGCAGTATTTT	TRBJ2-3	TRBV7-2	TRBD2	few
CSARSVDSKNIQYF	TGCAGTGCTAGAAGTGTCGACTCCAAAAACATTCAGTACTTC	TRBJ2-4	TRBV20-1	NA	many
CASSLVLAERAYIGNEQFF	TGTGCCAGCAGCTTGGTACTAGCGGAGAGGGCATATATCGGGAATGAGCAGTTCTTC	TRBJ2-1	TRBV11-2	TRBD2	few
CATSRDRYYEQYF	TGTGCCACCAGCAGAGACAGATACTACGAGCAGTACTTC	TRBJ2-7	TRBV15	NA	many
CSVDIENTGELFF	TGCAGCGTTGACATCGAGAACACCGGGGAGCTGTTTTTT	TRBJ2-2	TRBV29-1	NA	many
CASSRDLGTSYNEQFF	TGTGCCAGCAGCCGAGACTTAGGGACTAGCTATAATGAGCAGTTCTTC	TRBJ2-1	TRBV3-1	TRBD2	many
CSARNSRPDLAKNIQYF	TGCAGTGCTAGAAACAGTCGTCCAGACTTAGCCAAAAACATTCAGTACTTC	TRBJ2-4	TRBV20-1	NA	many
CSATDLGTTEAFF	TGCAGTGCTACCGATCTAGGGACCACTGAAGCTTTCTTT	TRBJ1-1	TRBV20-1	NA	many
CSARDVLAGILSQFF	TGCAGTGCTAGAGATGTCCTAGCGGGAATACTATCGCAGTTCTTC	TRBJ2-1	TRBV20-1	TRBD2	many
CASSPRQNQPQHF	TGTGCCAGCTCACCACGACAGAATCAGCCCCAGCATTTT	TRBJ1-5	TRBV18	NA	many
CASSPGASTVEQYF	TGTGCCAGCAGCCCCGGGGCCAGCACTGTCGAGCAGTACTTC	TRBJ2-7	TRBV7-6	NA	NA
CSGTSEVNEQFF	TGCAGCGGGACTAGCGAAGTCAATGAGCAGTTCTTC	TRBJ2-1	TRBV20-1	TRBD2	many
CSARATGRETQYF	TGCAGTGCTAGGGCGACAGGGAGAGAGACCCAGTACTTC	TRBJ2-5	TRBV20-1	TRBD1	many
CASGTGWVYEQYF	TGTGCCAGCGGAACAGGATGGGTTTACGAGCAGTACTTC	TRBJ2-7	TRBV2	NA	NA
CASSTGQGDSPLHF	TGCGCCAGCAGCACGGGACAGGGGGATTCACCCCTCCACTTT	TRBJ1-6	TRBV5-1	TRBD1	few
CASSQDLEHNEQFF	TGCGCCAGCAGCCAAGATCTAGAACACAATGAGCAGTTCTTC	TRBJ2-1	TRBV4-3	NA	few
CASSLEAGDHEQFF	TGTGCTAGCAGCTTAGAGGCAGGGGACCATGAGCAGTTCTTC	TRBJ2-1	TRBV7-7	NA	many
CASSTTSFYEQFF	TGTGCCAGCAGCACGACTAGTTTTTATGAGCAGTTCTTC	TRBJ2-1	TRBV28	NA	many
CASSPGTVPVNTIYF	TGTGCCAGCAGTCCTGGGACAGTACCAGTAAACACCATATATTTT	TRBJ1-3	TRBV27	TRBD1	few
CASSPGTGRTGELFF	TGTGCCAGCAGTCCGGGGACAGGGAGAACCGGGGAGCTGTTTTTT	TRBJ2-2	TRBV27	TRBD1	many
CASSTGLEQFF	TGTGCCAGCAGCACCGGACTCGAGCAGTTCTTC	TRBJ2-1	TRBV5-5	NA	many
CSAPSGLSPGELFF	TGCAGTGCTCCTAGCGGACTCTCCCCCGGGGAGCTGTTTTTT	TRBJ2-2	TRBV20-1	TRBD2	few
CASSLFGRGRHLSYEQYF	TGCGCCAGCAGCTTGTTTGGGAGGGGGAGGCATCTCTCCTACGAGCAGTACTTC	TRBJ2-7	TRBV5-1	NA	many
CSARRISTNEKLFF	TGCAGTGCTAGACGCATTTCAACTAATGAAAAACTGTTTTTT	TRBJ1-4	TRBV20-1	NA	many
CSAARTGMGQFF	TGCAGTGCTGCCCGAACCGGCATGGGTCAGTTCTTC	TRBJ2-1	TRBV20-1	NA	NA
CSAPDRAGETQYF	TGCAGTGCTCCGGACAGGGCAGGGGAGACCCAGTACTTC	TRBJ2-5	TRBV20-1	TRBD1	many
CASSFTQYEVSGYTF	TGTGCCAGCAGCTTCACCCAGTATGAGGTATCTGGCTACACCTTC	TRBJ1-2	TRBV7-9	NA	NA
CASSLANSNIQYF	TGTGCCAGCAGCTTGGCTAACAGTAACATTCAGTACTTC	TRBJ2-4	TRBV5-6	NA	NA
CASSPFSSGRVYEQYF	TGCGCCAGCAGCCCATTTTCGAGCGGGAGAGTATACGAGCAGTACTTC	TRBJ2-7	TRBV5-1	TRBD2	many
CATSTRLGEYGYTF	TGTGCCACCAGCACCCGGCTAGGGGAATATGGCTACACCTTC	TRBJ1-2	TRBV15	NA	many
CASSPTGLAGEGDTQYF	TGTGCCAGCAGTCCTACCGGACTAGCGGGAGAGGGAGATACGCAGTATTTT	TRBJ2-3	TRBV28	TRBD2	many
CASSLRIKQETQYF	TGCGCCAGCAGTCTCAGGATCAAACAAGAGACCCAGTACTTC	TRBJ2-5	TRBV4-1	NA	many
CASSTLDGNSYEQYF	TGTGCCAGCAGTACCCTGGACGGGAACTCCTACGAGCAGTACTTC	TRBJ2-7	TRBV27	NA	many
CASSHIPDYQRDNEQFF	TGTGCCAGCTCACACATCCCCGACTACCAGCGGGACAATGAGCAGTTCTTC	TRBJ2-1	TRBV18	NA	few
CASSVVRQEIYNEQFF	TGTGCCAGCAGCGTAGTGCGACAGGAAATCTACAATGAGCAGTTCTTC	TRBJ2-1	TRBV9	NA	many
CASSRSGRKETQYF	TGCGCCAGCAGCCGGAGCGGGAGGAAAGAGACCCAGTACTTC	TRBJ2-5	TRBV4-1	TRBD2	many
CASSGGTEAFF	TGTGCCAGCAGCGGAGGCACTGAAGCTTTCTTT	TRBJ1-1	TRBV7-9	NA	many
CASTHLVPGGRNTDTQYF	TGCGCCAGCACCCATCTCGTCCCAGGCGGGAGGAACACAGATACGCAGTATTTT	TRBJ2-3	TRBV4-3	TRBD2	many
CSASGTGGEYSNQPQHF	TGCAGTGCATCCGGGACAGGGGGAGAGTATAGCAATCAGCCCCAGCATTTT	TRBJ1-5	TRBV20-1	TRBD1	few
CASSPQSGSPNEQFF	TGTGCCAGCAGCCCCCAGAGCGGGAGCCCTAATGAGCAGTTCTTC	TRBJ2-1	TRBV14	TRBD2	NA
CASSLAPSGSSYEQYF	TGTGCCAGCAGCTTAGCGCCCAGCGGGAGTTCCTACGAGCAGTACTTC	TRBJ2-7	TRBV7-9	TRBD2	many
CASSPTAGTQYF	TGTGCCAGCAGTCCCACTGCGGGTACGCAGTATTTT	TRBJ2-3	TRBV12-3/TRBV12-4	NA	NA
CASSRDRNEQFF	TGTGCCAGCAGTCGGGACAGGAATGAGCAGTTCTTC	TRBJ2-1	TRBV7-7	TRBD1	many
CASSLRLGSSYTF	TGTGCCAGCAGTTTAAGGTTGGGCAGCTCCTACACCTTC	TRBJ1-2	TRBV28	NA	NA
CASSQGASGSLNEQFF	TGTGCCAGCAGCCAAGGGGCTAGCGGGAGTCTCAATGAGCAGTTCTTC	TRBJ2-1	TRBV4-2	TRBD2	NA